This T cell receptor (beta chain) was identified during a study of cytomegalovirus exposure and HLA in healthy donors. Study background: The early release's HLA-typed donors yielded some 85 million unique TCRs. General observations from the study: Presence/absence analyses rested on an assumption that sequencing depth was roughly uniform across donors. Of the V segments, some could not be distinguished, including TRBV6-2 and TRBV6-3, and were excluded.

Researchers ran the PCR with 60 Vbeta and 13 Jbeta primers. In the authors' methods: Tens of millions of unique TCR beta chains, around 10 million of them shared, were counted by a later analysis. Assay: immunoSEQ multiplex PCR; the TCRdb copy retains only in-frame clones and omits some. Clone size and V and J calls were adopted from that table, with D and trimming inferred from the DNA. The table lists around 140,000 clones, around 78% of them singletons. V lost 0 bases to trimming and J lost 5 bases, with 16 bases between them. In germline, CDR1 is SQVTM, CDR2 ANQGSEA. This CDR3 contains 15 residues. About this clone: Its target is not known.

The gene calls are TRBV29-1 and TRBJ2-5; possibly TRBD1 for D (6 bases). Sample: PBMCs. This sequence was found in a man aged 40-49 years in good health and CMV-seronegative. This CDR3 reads CSVEDPRTAGETQYF. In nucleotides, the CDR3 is TGCAGCGTTGAAGACCCCAGGACAGCCGGGGAGACCCAGTACTTC.